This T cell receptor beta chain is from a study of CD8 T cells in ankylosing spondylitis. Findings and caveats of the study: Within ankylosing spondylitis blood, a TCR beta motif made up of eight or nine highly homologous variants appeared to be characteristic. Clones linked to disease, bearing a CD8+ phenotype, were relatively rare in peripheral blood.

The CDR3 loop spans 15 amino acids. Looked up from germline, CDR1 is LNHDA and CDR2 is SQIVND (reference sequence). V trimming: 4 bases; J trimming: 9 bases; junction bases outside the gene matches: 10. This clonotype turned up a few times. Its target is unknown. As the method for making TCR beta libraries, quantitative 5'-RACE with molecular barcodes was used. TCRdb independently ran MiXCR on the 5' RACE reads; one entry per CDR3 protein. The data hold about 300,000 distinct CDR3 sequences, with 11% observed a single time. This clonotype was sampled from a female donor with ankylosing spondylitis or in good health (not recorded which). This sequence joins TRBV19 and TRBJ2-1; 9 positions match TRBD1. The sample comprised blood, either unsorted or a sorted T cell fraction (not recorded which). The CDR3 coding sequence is TGTGCCAGTAGTAAATTACCGGGACAGGGTATTGAGCAGTTCTTC. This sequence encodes CASSKLPGQGIEQFF.